This TCR beta chain was captured by sequencing in a study of shared clonotypes between healthy human individuals. The CDR3 runs 15 residues. Trimming stripped 1 base from V and 6 bases from J, with 13 bases between. The germline CDR1 and CDR2 sequences are MDHEN and SYDVKM. The assay was immunoSEQ multiplex PCR, and TCRdb's table has in-frame clones only and misses some. The profile shows about 110,000 clones, about 71% of them singletons. This receptor was identified in a woman in her thirties in good health. The sample comprised memory CD8+ T cells sorted from blood. Subset reported: CD45RO+ cells pooled with CCR7-negative TemRA cells. J is TRBJ1-3 and V is TRBV28; D unresolved. The CDR3 DNA reads TGTGCCAGCAGTTTATTGGAGGGATCCATAAACACCATATATTTT. This encodes CASSLLEGSINTIYF.